This T cell receptor beta chain came from a study of blood T cells in healthy people across ages (dated by TCRdb to about 2015). Describing the broader study: In model experiments, roughly one uniquely barcoded TCR beta cDNA molecule per two T cells was captured by template switching. Donors of different ages were randomly distributed across sequencing lanes to avoid experimental bias. Using deep sequencing normalized with unique cDNA molecular identifiers, the study measured how TCR beta repertoire diversity changes with age. Four age groups were formed from the donors: young (average about 17 years), middle-aged (just under 40), aged (around 68) and long-lived (about 75). Two additional independent replicas of 1 million unique cDNA reads from the same blood draw were analyzed for two donors (one aged 18 to 29 and one aged 80 or older).

Donors were approximately 42 systemically healthy Caucasian individuals from Russia aged roughly 6 to 90 years. Each donor gave 8 to 10 milliliters of peripheral blood, collected into EDTA-treated Vacutainer tubes. Ficoll-Paque density-gradient centrifugation was used to isolate PBMCs, with at least 6.5 million obtained per sample. Total RNA was extracted from PBMCs with Trizol reagent, with at least 6 micrograms obtained per sample. Naive CD45RAhigh/CD27high T cell percentages were measured by flow cytometry on a PBMC aliquot from every donor. This clonotype was found many times. The antigen this receptor binds is unknown. Per-base quality was not reported, and no clone a single base away is much larger than it. Overall results and qualifications from the work: The CMV infection status of donors was not known, potentially confounding age-related changes in expanded clonotypes. Observed TCR beta diversity per million T cells fell roughly linearly with age, and a significant reduction was already apparent by age around 40. The percentage of naive T cells measured by flow cytometry correlated strongly with observed TCR beta diversity. Estimates of total diversity from one million sequenced T cells were regarded as lower bounds and underestimates. Compared with the aged group, the long-lived group had more naive CD4+ T cells, fewer expanded clones and increased TCR diversity, a pattern suggesting age selection. Conclusive comparison of naive and antigen-experienced compartments was prevented by the profiling of bulk unsorted PBMCs.

The CDR3, cysteine through phenylalanine, is 16 amino acids long. The CDR3 DNA has 48 bases and is translated from base 1. CDR1 SGHTA and CDR2 FQGNSA were looked up in the germline V gene. The V and J ends are trimmed by 2 bases and 7 bases, leaving 21 bases between them. The library relied on 5' RACE. TCRdb names Illumina HiSeq 2500 as the instrument used. The second PCR ran for roughly 7 to 12 cycles and used a J-beta primer mix along with a sample-barcoded 5' primer. A unique molecular identifier was introduced onto each TCR beta cDNA molecule by a template-switch 5' adaptor carrying 12 random nucleotides. At least 2.5 million CDR3-containing paired-end reads were obtained from each sample. All of the RNA was converted into first-strand cDNA using the Mint cDNA synthesis kit, with a TRBC-specific oligonucleotide serving as the primer. Following uracil-DNA glycosylase treatment, all cDNA underwent a first 18-cycle PCR with the universal primers M1SS and BC2_uni_R. Regarding the original processing steps: Each sample was normalized by randomly selecting 1 million high-quality reads, each carrying a distinct molecular identifier. Reads sharing molecular identifiers were discarded rather than binned into consensus sequences. MiTCR, run with a Q25 quality threshold and the strictest error-elimination algorithm, handled CDR3 identification, clonotype clustering and error correction. Lower-bound total TCR beta diversity was estimated with a nonparametric unseen species model using Euler transformation. The public reads were quality trimmed at Q25 with fastp and then assembled into clones with MiXCR by TCRdb, keeping productive beta chains. Rows are unified per CDR3 protein, each entry keeping the most common DNA and genes. The V and J calls were determined by TCRdb, not by the authors. The sample table holds 700,000 to 1,000,000 distinct CDR3 sequences, of which 40% to 50% were seen once. The ten top clones hold about a fifth of the sample.

Specimen: blood. The TCR originated in a man aged 60 to 75 in good health. This chain joins TRBV7-2 to TRBJ2-7; the D gene is possibly TRBD1, with 6 bases matching. CDR3 reads: CASSLTKLQGYDEQYF. The bases are TGTGCCAGCAGCTTAACTAAACTACAGGGTTACGATGAGCAGTACTTC. Here the CDR3 is joined to the reference TRBV7-2 and TRBJ2-7 genes, and the full variable domain is: GAGVSQSPSNKVTEKGKDVELRCDPISGHTALYWYRQSLGQGLEFLIYFQGNSAPDKSGLPSDRFSAERTGGSVSTLTIQRTQQEDSAVYLCASSLTKLQGYDEQYFGPGTRLTVT.